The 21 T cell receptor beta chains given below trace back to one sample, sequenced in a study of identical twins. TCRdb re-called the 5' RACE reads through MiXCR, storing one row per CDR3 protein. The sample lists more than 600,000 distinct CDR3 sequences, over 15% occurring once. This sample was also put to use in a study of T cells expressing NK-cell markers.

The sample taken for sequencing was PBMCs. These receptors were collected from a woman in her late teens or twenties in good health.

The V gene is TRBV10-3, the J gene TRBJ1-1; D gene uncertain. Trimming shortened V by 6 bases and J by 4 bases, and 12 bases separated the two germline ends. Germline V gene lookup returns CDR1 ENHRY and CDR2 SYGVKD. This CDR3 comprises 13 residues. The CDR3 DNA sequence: TGTGCCATCAGAAGGACGGAGAGCACTGAAGCTTTCTTT. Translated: CAIRRTESTEAFF.

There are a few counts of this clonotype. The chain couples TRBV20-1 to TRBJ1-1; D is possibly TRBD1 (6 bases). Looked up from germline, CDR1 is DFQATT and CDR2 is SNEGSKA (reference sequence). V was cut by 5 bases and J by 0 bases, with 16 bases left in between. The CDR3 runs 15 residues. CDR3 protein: CSALYRDLMNTEAFF. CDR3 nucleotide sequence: TGCAGTGCTTTATACAGGGACCTCATGAACACTGAAGCTTTCTTT.

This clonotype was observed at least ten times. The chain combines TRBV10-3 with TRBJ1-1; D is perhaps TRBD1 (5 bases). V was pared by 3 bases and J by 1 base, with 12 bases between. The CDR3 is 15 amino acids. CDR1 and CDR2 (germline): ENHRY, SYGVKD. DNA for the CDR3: TGTGCCATCAGTGATCGAGGACACCAGAACACTGAAGCTTTCTTT. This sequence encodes CAISDRGHQNTEAFF.

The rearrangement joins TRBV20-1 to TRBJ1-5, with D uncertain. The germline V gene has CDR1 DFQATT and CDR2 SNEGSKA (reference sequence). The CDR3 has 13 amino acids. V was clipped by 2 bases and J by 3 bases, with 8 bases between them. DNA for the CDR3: TGCAGTGCTAGAAAGGTGATCAATCAGCCCCAGCATTTT. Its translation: CSARKVINQPQHF.

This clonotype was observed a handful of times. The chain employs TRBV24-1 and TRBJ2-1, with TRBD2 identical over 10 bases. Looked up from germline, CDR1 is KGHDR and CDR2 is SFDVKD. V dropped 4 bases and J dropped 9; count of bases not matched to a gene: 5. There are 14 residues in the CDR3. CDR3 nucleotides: TGTGCCACCAGTGAGACCATAGCGGGAGGTGAGCAGTTCTTC. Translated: CATSETIAGGEQFF.

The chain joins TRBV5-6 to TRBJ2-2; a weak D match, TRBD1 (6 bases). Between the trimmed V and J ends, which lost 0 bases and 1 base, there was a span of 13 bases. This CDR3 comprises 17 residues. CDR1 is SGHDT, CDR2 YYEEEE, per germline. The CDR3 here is CASSLETGRENTGELFF. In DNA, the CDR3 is TGTGCCAGCAGCTTGGAGACAGGCAGAGAGAACACCGGGGAGCTGTTTTTT.

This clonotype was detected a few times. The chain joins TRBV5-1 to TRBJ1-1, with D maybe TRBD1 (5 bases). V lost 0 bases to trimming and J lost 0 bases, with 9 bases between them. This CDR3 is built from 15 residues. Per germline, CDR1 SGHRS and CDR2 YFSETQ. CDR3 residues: CASSLGDFMNTEAFF. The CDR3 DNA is TGCGCCAGCAGCTTGGGGGACTTTATGAACACTGAAGCTTTCTTT.

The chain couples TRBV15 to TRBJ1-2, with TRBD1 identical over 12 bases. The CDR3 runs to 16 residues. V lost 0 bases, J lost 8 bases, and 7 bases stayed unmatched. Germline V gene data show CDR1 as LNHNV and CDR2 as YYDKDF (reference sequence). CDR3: CATSRDKGTGGEGYTF. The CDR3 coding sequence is TGTGCCACCAGCAGAGATAAGGGGACAGGGGGCGAAGGCTACACCTTC.

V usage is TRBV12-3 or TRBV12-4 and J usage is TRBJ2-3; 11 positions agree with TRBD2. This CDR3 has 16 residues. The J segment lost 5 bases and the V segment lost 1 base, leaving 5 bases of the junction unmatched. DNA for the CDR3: TGTGCCAGCAGTTTAGGTAGCGGGGGGGCACAAGATACGCAGTATTTT. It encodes CASSLGSGGAQDTQYF.

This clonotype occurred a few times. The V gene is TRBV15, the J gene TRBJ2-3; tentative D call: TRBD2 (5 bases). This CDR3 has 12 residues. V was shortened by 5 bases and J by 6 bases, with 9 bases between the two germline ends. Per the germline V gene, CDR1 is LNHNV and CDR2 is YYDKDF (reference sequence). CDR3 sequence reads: CATSGGGDTQYF. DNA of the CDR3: TGTGCCACCAGCGGCGGCGGGGATACGCAGTATTTT. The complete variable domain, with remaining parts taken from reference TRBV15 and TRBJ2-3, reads DAMVIQNPRYQVTQFGKPVTLSCSQTLNHNVMYWYQQKSSQAPKLLFHYYDKDFNNEADTPDNFQSRRPNTSFCFLDIRSPGLGDTAMYLCATSGGGDTQYFGPGTRLTVL.

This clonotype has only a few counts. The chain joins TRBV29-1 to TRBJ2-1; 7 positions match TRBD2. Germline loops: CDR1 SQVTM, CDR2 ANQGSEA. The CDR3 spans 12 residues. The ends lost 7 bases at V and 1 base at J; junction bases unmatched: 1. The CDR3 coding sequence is TGCAGCGGGGGAGGGTCCTACAATGAGCAGTTCTTC. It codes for CSGGGSYNEQFF.

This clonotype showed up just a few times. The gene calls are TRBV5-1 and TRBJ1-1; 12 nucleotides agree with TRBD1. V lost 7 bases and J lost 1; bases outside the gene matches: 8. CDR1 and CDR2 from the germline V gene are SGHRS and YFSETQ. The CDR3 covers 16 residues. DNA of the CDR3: TGCGCCAGCTCTGGGGGACAGGGGGCAGGGAACACTGAAGCTTTCTTT. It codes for CASSGGQGAGNTEAFF.

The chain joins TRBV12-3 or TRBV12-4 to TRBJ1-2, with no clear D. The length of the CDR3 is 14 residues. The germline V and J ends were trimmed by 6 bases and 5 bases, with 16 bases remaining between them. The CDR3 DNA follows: TGTGCCAGCAGCGCGGCGCAGGCCCTATATGGCTACACCTTC. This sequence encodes CASSAAQALYGYTF.

CDR3 in DNA: TGCGCCAGCAGCCGTTACCGACAGGGGGCTGGGAGTGAGCAGTTCTTC. Translated, it gives CASSRYRQGAGSEQFF. This chain connects TRBV10-1 to TRBJ2-1, with 10 bases identical to TRBD1. The V and J ends lost 6 bases and 9 bases, in that order; junction bases with no gene match: 14. Germline V gene lookup returns CDR1 WNHNN and CDR2 SYGVQD (reference sequence). This CDR3 is built from 16 residues.

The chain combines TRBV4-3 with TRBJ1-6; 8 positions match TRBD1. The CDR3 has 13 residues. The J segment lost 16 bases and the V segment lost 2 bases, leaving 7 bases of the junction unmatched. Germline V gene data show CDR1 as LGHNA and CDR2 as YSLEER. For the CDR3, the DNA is TGCGCCAGCAGCCAATCAGGGGGCAAGTCTCTCCACTTT. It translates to CASSQSGGKSLHF.

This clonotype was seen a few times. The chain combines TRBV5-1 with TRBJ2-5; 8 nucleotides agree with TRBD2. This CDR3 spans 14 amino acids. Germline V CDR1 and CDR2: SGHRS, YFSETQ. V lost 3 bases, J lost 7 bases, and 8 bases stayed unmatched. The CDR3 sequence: CASSWSGGYGTQYF. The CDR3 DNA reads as TGCGCCAGCAGCTGGAGCGGGGGTTACGGGACCCAGTACTTC.

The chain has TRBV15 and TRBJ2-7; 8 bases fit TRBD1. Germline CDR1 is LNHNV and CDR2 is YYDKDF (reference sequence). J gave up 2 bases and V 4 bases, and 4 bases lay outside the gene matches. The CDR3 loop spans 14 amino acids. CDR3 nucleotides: TGTGCCACCAGCATCCGGGACAGGCCCTACGAGCAGTACTTC. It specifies CATSIRDRPYEQYF. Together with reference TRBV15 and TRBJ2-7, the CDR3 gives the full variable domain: DAMVIQNPRYQVTQFGKPVTLSCSQTLNHNVMYWYQQKSSQAPKLLFHYYDKDFNNEADTPDNFQSRRPNTSFCFLDIRSPGLGDTAMYLCATSIRDRPYEQYFGPGTRLTVT.

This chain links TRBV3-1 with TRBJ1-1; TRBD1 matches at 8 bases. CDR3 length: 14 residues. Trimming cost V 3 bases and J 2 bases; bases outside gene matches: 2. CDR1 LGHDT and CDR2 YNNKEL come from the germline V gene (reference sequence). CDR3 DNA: TGTGCCAGCAGCCAGGCAGGGGGCAACACTGAAGCTTTCTTT. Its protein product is CASSQAGGNTEAFF.

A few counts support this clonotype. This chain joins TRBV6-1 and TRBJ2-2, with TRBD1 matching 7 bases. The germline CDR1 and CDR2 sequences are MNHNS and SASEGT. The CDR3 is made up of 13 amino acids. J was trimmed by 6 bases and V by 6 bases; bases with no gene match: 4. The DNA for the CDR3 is TGTGCCAGCAGGCAAACAGGGGCCGGGGAGCTGTTTTTT. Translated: CASRQTGAGELFF.

CDR3 DNA sequence: TGTGCCAGCAGTTACGTGCGGAGAGATACGCAGTATTTT. Amino acids: CASSYVRRDTQYF. The chain joins TRBV6-6 to TRBJ2-3; D unresolved. V was cut by 2 bases and J by 5 bases, with 8 bases left in between. The CDR3 length is 13 residues. Per the germline V gene, CDR1 is MNHNY and CDR2 is SVGAGI (reference sequence).

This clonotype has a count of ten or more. The CDR3 region has the DNA TGCGCCAGCAGCTTGGCGGGAGGGTGGAATGAGCAGTTCTTC. Protein: CASSLAGGWNEQFF. This chain connects TRBV5-1 to TRBJ2-1, with 8 positions matching TRBD2. Germline V gives CDR1 SGHRS, CDR2 YFSETQ. This CDR3 has 14 residues. J lost 7 bases, V lost 0 bases, and 3 bases had no gene match.